Each of the 20 T cell receptor gamma chains below was sequenced from the same sample in a study of gamma-delta chains in newborns, infants, children (dated by TCRdb to between 2019 and 2020). Sequencing relied on an Illumina MiSeq. In TCRdb, clones were called once more from the public reads by CATT, and rows of identical DNA were later combined. The sample table holds around 3,600 gamma-chain clones, of which about 61% were seen once. Jointly, the top ten make up about 18% of the sample. The sample was blood. The source of these receptors is a child who was a newborn, infant or young child, either healthy, febrile or measles-vaccinated (not recorded which).

The J gene is TRGJ1 or TRGJ2, the V gene TRGV4. Here the J gene was assigned by germline matching of the DNA, as TCRdb has none. J gave up 7 bases and V 2 bases, and 5 bases lay outside the gene matches. Germline V lookup: CDR1 EGSTGY, CDR2 YDSYTSSV. The CDR3 spans 12 residues. The CDR3 region has the DNA TGTGCCACCTGGGATGTTAGCTATAAGAAACTCTTT. It is translated as CATWDVSYKKLF.

Concerning this clone itself: Germline and junction disagree at one end, which may indicate a read error. The sample contains more than one DNA sequence encoding this CDR3. The genes are TRGV3 and TRGJ1 or TRGJ2. Here the J gene was assigned by germline matching of the DNA, as TCRdb has none. This CDR3 contains 11 residues. Germline V gives CDR1 VTNTFY, CDR2 YDVSTARD (reference sequence). This CDR3 is CATWDFYKKLF. CDR3 nucleotides: TGTGCTACCTGGGACTTTTATAAGAAACTCTTT.

This chain connects TRGV5 to TRGJ1 or TRGJ2. TCRdb lists no J gene, so it was determined here by aligning the DNA to germline. The CDR3 is made up of 13 amino acids. The V segment lost 1 base and the J segment 11 bases; nucleotides outside the gene matches: 11. Germline CDR1 and CDR2: VINAFY and YDVSNSKD. The CDR3 nucleotides are TGTGCCACCTGGGACAGTCCCGCCGGGGAGAAACTCTTT. As protein: CATWDSPAGEKLF.

This clone was detected once. V gene TRGV5 combines with J gene TRGJ1 or TRGJ2. The J gene, not given by TCRdb, was assigned here from a germline match of the nucleotide sequence. Trimming cost V 0 bases and J 3 bases; bases outside gene matches: 8. Germline V gives CDR1 VINAFY, CDR2 YDVSNSKD. The CDR3 is 15 amino acids. CDR3 sequence (DNA): TGTGCCACCTGGGACAGGCCCCCCCCTTATTATAAGAAACTCTTT. Translated: CATWDRPPPYYKKLF.

For this clone: An end of the junction does not agree with germline; a read error may underlie this. The sample holds other DNA sequences that translate to the same CDR3. The genes are TRGV9 and TRGJP. The J gene, left out of TCRdb, was set here by checking the DNA against germline. The V gene's germline CDR1 is GITISATS and CDR2 ISYDGTV (reference sequence). This CDR3 is built from 14 residues. The CDR3 nucleotides are TGTGCCTTGTGGGATGGGTTGGGTAAAAAAGTCAAGGTATTT. This gives the protein CALWDGLGKKVKVF.

To note about this clone: The germline gene is not matched at one end of the junction; a read error may be the cause. V and J are TRGV9 and TRGJP. In the absence of a J gene in TCRdb, the DNA was matched to germline to assign it here. The CDR3 sequence is 17 residues long. Germline CDR1 is GITISATS and CDR2 is ISYDGTV (reference sequence). CDR3 loop: CALWKVREELGKKIKVF. DNA for the CDR3: TGTGCCTTGTGGAAGGTGCGGGAAGAGTTGGGCAAAAAAATCAAGGTATTT.

The chain links TRGV8 to TRGJP1. TCRdb offers no J gene call, so here the DNA was matched to germline to obtain one. The CDR3 length is 10 residues. Per the germline V gene, CDR1 is VENAVY and CDR2 is YDSYNSRV. With V trimmed by 5 bases and J by 12 bases, 3 bases remained unmatched. This chain's CDR3 is CATWVGFKIF. In nucleotides, the CDR3 is TGTGCCACCTGGGTAGGGTTCAAGATATTT.

The rearrangement links TRGV2 to TRGJP1. Matching the DNA to germline supplied the J gene, which TCRdb does not give. Germline V gene lookup returns CDR1 EGSNGY and CDR2 YDSYNSKV. The CDR3 length is 16 residues. V shed 1 base, J shed 5 bases, and the junction held 10 bases outside the gene matches. The CDR3 coding sequence is TGTGCCACCTGGGACGGCTTTAATTTAACTGGTTGGTTCAAGATATTT. Translation: CATWDGFNLTGWFKIF.

Points on this clone: The junction differs from germline at one of its ends, possibly a read error. This sequence joins TRGV4 and TRGJ1 or TRGJ2. TCRdb is silent on the J gene; assignment here came from matching the DNA to germline. This CDR3 spans 14 amino acids. Per the germline V gene, CDR1 is EGSTGY and CDR2 is YDSYTSSV. The CDR3 DNA is TGTGCCACCCGGGATGGGAAAGGTTATTATAAGAAACTCTTT. As protein: CATRDGKGYYKKLF.

In regard to this clone: Other nucleotide sequences in the sample specify the same CDR3. The V gene reported is TRGV4; the J gene is uncalled. The length of the CDR3 is 13 residues. Germline V gene lookup returns CDR1 EGSTGY and CDR2 YDSYTSSV. DNA of the CDR3: TGTGCCACCTGGGACCTAGGTGCCTATAAGAAGCTCTTT. This encodes CATWDLGAYKKLF.

Here the CDR3 reads CALWEDTIQELGKKIKVF. In nucleotides, the CDR3 is TGTGCCTTGTGGGAGGATACTATTCAAGAGTTGGGCAAAAAAATCAAGGTATTT. The chain combines TRGV9 with TRGJP. TCRdb carries no J gene annotation; the J gene was assigned here by matching the DNA with germline. Germline V gene lookup returns CDR1 GITISATS and CDR2 ISYDGTV (reference sequence). The ends lost 2 bases at V and 4 bases at J; junction bases unmatched: 8. CDR3 length: 18 residues.

Concerning this clone itself: Other DNA sequences of this sample code for an identical CDR3. J is TRGJ1 or TRGJ2 and V is TRGV2. Matching the DNA to germline supplied the J gene, which TCRdb does not give. Trimming took 0 bases from V and 7 from J; bases not matched to a gene: 3. The CDR3 covers 12 residues. Germline CDR1 EGSNGY, CDR2 YDSYNSKV. The CDR3 spells CATWDGRYKKLF. In nucleotides, the CDR3 is TGTGCCACCTGGGACGGGCGGTATAAGAAACTCTTT.

This rearrangement joins TRGV5 to TRGJ1 or TRGJ2. Matching the DNA to germline supplied the J gene, which TCRdb does not give. J lost 11 bases, V lost 0 bases, and 7 bases had no gene match. CDR3 length: 12 amino acids. Per germline, CDR1 VINAFY and CDR2 YDVSNSKD. The CDR3 is CATWDRQYEKLF. The CDR3, as DNA: TGTGCCACCTGGGACAGGCAGTATGAGAAACTCTTT.

This chain joins TRGV3 and TRGJ1 or TRGJ2. The J gene, not given by TCRdb, was assigned here from a germline match of the nucleotide sequence. The CDR3 runs 12 residues. Germline CDR1 and CDR2: VTNTFY and YDVSTARD (reference sequence). The trim removed 3 bases at V and 8 bases at J, leaving 7 bases unmatched. Here the CDR3 DNA reads TGTGCCACCTGGGACGGATGCAATAAGAAACTCTTT. As protein: CATWDGCNKKLF.

The chain links TRGV3 to TRGJ1 or TRGJ2. TCRdb does not report a J gene; here it was assigned by matching the DNA to germline references. Germline CDR1 reads VTNTFY; CDR2 reads YDVSTARD (reference sequence). V trimming: 1 base; J trimming: 2 bases; junction bases outside the gene matches: 2. The CDR3 is 13 amino acids. CDR3: CATWDRHYYKKLF. The CDR3 bases are TGTGCCACCTGGGACAGACATTATTATAAGAAACTCTTT.

In this sample, this clone turned up a few times. Distinct nucleotide sequences in the sample also encode this CDR3. The gene calls are TRGV2 and TRGJP2. TCRdb records no J gene; here it was assigned by comparing the DNA to germline. Germline CDR1 and CDR2: EGSNGY and YDSYNSKV. This CDR3 region has 13 residues. The trim removed 4 bases at V and 11 bases at J, leaving 10 bases unmatched. CDR3 residues: CATWDGRRWIKTF. The DNA for the CDR3 is TGTGCCACCTGGGATGGGAGGAGGTGGATCAAGACGTTT.

No J gene was named, though the V gene is TRGV4. Germline loops: CDR1 EGSTGY, CDR2 YDSYTSSV. The CDR3 sequence is 26 residues long. CDR3 sequence (DNA): TGTGCCCCCCGTACTATTATATGGGCAGTGGAACAACACTGGTTGTCACAGGTAAGTATCGGAAGAATACAACATTTC. Translating gives CAPRTIIWAVEQHWLSQVSIGRIQHF.

The chain combines TRGV8 with TRGJP2. As TCRdb names no J gene, one was assigned here on the basis of a DNA match to germline. The CDR3 has 13 residues. Germline loops: CDR1 VENAVY, CDR2 YDSYNSRV. The V and J ends lost 3 bases and 4 bases, in that order; junction bases with no gene match: 2. DNA for the CDR3: TGTGCCACCTGGGATGTTAGTGATTGGATCAAGACGTTT. It yields the protein CATWDVSDWIKTF.

The rearrangement uses TRGV8 and TRGJP1. Matching the DNA to germline supplied the J gene, which TCRdb does not give. Germline CDR1 VENAVY, CDR2 YDSYNSRV. The length of the CDR3 is 11 residues. V trimming: 9 bases; J trimming: 8 bases; junction bases outside the gene matches: 6. CDR3 amino acids: CATALGWFKIF. CDR3 coding DNA: TGTGCCACCGCCCTAGGTTGGTTCAAGATATTT.

On this clone itself: This sample also contains other DNA sequences that code for the same CDR3. The CDR3 nucleotides read TGTGCCACCTGGGACGGGCCGGGTTATTATAAGAAACTCTTT. Translated: CATWDGPGYYKKLF. V gene TRGV2 combines with J gene TRGJ1 or TRGJ2. No J gene is reported in TCRdb; it was inferred here by comparing the DNA with germline. Germline CDR1 and CDR2: EGSNGY and YDSYNSKV. V lost 0 bases to trimming and J lost 3 bases; unmatched junction nucleotides: 5. This CDR3 has 14 amino acids.